The 6 T cell receptor beta chains presented below share a single source sample, sequenced in a study of T cell responses to AZD1222 COVID-19 vaccine. TCRdb's table, derived via immunoSEQ multiplex PCR, lists solely in-frame clones and lacks some. Here the sample spans 120,000 to 150,000 clones, 75% to 90% being singletons. The input for sequencing was peripheral blood, taken 28 days after the second AZD1222 dose. Every receptor here comes from an adult who received the AZD1222 COVID-19 vaccine.

The gene calls are TRBV30 and TRBJ2-5; D is ambiguous. The CDR3 consists of 16 residues. The germline CDR1 and CDR2 sequences are GTSNPN and SVGIG (reference sequence). V shed 1 base and J shed 2 bases, with 17 bases lying between them. The CDR3 nucleotides read TGTGCCTGGAGTGCATCGAACCGCATCAAACAAGAGACCCAGTACTTC. Protein sequence: CAWSASNRIKQETQYF.

The rearrangement links TRBV9 to TRBJ2-7; 7 bases line up with TRBD1. This CDR3 has 15 residues. Per germline, CDR1 SGDLS and CDR2 YYNGEE. The J segment lost 3 bases and the V segment lost 3 bases, leaving 9 bases of the junction unmatched. CDR3 sequence reads: CASSASQTGLYEQYF. CDR3 bases: TGTGCCAGCAGCGCAAGCCAGACAGGGCTCTACGAGCAGTACTTC.

The chain uses TRBV7-2 and TRBJ2-3; 10 bases map to TRBD2. The germline gives CDR1 SGHTA, CDR2 FQGNSA. V dropped 5 bases and J dropped 4; count of bases not matched to a gene: 15. This CDR3 is 18 amino acids long. The CDR3, as DNA: TGTGCCAGCAGCCGGACTAGCGGAGCGGGAAAGCTCGCAGATACGCAGTATTTT. This translates into CASSRTSGAGKLADTQYF.

This rearrangement joins TRBV28 to TRBJ1-5; 10 nucleotides agree with TRBD1. Trimming cost V 1 base and J 2 bases; bases outside gene matches: 2. The CDR3 is made up of 16 amino acids. Germline V gene sequence: CDR1 MDHEN, CDR2 SYDVKM. CDR3 amino acids: CASSLSGTGGNQPQHF. The CDR3 DNA sequence: TGTGCCAGCAGTTTATCCGGGACAGGGGGCAATCAGCCCCAGCATTTT.

The chain couples TRBV19 to TRBJ1-2, with D hard to call. Germline loops: CDR1 LNHDA, CDR2 SQIVND (reference sequence). The CDR3 sequence is 15 residues long. Trimming removed 6 bases at V and 2 bases at J, with 16 bases between. The CDR3 sequence: CASRAPGGSNYGYTF. CDR3 DNA sequence: TGTGCCAGTAGGGCCCCGGGAGGGAGCAACTATGGCTACACCTTC. Supplemented by reference TRBV19 and TRBJ1-2, the full variable domain reads DGGITQSPKYLFRKEGQNVTLSCEQNLNHDAMYWYRQDPGQGLRLIYYSQIVNDFQKGDIAEGYSVSREKKESFPLTVTSAQKNPTAFYLCASRAPGGSNYGYTFGSGTRLTVV.

The gene calls are TRBV19 and TRBJ2-1; D tentatively reads TRBD1 or TRBD2 (7 bases each). The CDR3 loop spans 14 amino acids. Germline assignment: CDR1 LNHDA and CDR2 SQIVND (reference sequence). V lost 10 bases and J lost 8, with 21 bases in between. Written as DNA, the CDR3 is TGTGCCACCCAGGGGGGGGGAACTATCTATGAGCAGTTCTTC. Translating gives CATQGGGTIYEQFF.